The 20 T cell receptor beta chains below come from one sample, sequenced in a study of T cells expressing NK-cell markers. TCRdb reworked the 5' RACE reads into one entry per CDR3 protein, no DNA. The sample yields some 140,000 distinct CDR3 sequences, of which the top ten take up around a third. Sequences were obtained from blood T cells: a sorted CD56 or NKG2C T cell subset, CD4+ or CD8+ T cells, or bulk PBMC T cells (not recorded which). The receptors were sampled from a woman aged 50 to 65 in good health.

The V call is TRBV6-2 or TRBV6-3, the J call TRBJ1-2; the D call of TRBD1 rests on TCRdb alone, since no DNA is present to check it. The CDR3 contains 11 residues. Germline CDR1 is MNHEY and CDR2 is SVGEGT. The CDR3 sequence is CASSSDIYYTF.

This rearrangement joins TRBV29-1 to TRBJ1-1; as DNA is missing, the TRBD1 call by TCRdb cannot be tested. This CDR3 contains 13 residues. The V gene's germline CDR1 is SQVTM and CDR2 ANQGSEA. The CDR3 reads CSVGAGKVAEAFF. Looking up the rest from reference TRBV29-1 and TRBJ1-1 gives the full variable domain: SAVISQKPSRDICQRGTSLTIQCQVDSQVTMMFWYRQQPGQSLTLIATANQGSEATYESGFVIDKFPISRPNLTFSTLTVSNMSPEDSSIYLCSVGAGKVAEAFFGQGTRLTVV.

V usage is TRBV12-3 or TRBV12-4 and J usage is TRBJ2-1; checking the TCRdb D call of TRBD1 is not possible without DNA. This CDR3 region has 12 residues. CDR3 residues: CASGGTGYEQFF.

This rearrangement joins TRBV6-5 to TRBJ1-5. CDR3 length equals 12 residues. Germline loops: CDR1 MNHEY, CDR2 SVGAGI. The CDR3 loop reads CASGISNQPQHF.

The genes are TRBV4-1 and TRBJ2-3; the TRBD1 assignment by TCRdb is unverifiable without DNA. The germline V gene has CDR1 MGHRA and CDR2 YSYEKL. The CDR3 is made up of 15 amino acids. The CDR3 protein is CASSQGDDRGDTQYF.

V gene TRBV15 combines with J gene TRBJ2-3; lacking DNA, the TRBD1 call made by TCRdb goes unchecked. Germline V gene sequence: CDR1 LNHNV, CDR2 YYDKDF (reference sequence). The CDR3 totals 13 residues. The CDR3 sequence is CATSREGADTQYF.

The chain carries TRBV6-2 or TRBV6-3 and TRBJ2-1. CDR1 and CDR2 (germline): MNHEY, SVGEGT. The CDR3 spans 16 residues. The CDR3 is CASSTRQGSSYNEQFF.

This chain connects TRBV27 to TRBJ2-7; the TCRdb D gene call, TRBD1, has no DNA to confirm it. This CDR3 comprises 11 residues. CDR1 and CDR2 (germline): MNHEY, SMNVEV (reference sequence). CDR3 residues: CASTGGYQQYF.

The chain's CDR3 is CASSDSPIGQYF. This chain uses TRBV6-1 with TRBJ2-3; TCRdb selects TRBD2, and the lack of DNA leaves this call unchecked. Germline loops: CDR1 MNHNS, CDR2 SASEGT. CDR3 length: 12 amino acids.

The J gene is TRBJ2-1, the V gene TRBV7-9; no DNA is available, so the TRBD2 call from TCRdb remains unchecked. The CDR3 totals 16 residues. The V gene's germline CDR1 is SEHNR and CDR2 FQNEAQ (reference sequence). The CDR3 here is CASSSVAGGSGNEQFF.

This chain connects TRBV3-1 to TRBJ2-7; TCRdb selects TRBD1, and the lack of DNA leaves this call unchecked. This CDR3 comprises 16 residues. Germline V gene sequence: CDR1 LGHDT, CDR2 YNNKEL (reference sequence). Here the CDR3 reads CASSQVRDRGNYEQYF.

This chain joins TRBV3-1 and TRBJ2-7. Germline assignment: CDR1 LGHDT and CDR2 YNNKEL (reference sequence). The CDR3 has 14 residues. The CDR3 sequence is CASSQEALGYEQYF.

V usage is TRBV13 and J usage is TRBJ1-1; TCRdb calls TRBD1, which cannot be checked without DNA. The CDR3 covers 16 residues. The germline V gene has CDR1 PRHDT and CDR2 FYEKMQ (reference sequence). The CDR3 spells CASSYGTEGRNTEAFF.

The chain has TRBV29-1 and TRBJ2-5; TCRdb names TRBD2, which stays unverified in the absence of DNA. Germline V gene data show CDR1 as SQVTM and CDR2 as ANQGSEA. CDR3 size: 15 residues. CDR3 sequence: CSVEDQAGNQETQYF.

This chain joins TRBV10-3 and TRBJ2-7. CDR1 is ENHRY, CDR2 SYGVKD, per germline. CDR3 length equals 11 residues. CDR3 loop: CAISATYEQYF.

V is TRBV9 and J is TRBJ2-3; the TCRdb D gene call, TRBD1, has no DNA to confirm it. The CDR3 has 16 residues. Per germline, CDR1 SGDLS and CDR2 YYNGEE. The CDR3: CASSAGQGFVTDTQYF.

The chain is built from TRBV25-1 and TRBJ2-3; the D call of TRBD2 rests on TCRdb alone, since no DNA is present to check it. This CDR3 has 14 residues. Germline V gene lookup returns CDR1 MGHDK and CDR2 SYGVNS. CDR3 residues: CASGLAGASDTQYF. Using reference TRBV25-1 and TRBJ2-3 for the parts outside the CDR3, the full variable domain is EADIYQTPRYLVIGTGKKITLECSQTMGHDKMYWYQQDPGMELHLIHYSYGVNSTEKGDLSSESTVSRIRTEHFPLTLESARPSHTSQYLCASGLAGASDTQYFGPGTRLTVL.

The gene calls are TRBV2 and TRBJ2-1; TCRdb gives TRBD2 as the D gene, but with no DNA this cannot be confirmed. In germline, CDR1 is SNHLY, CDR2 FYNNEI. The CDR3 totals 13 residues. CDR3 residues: CASPGGSYNEQFF. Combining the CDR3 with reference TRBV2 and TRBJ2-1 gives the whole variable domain EPEVTQTPSHQVTQMGQEVILRCVPISNHLYFYWYRQILGQKVEFLVSFYNNEISEKSEIFDDQFSVERPDGSNFTLKIRSTKLEDSAMYFCASPGGSYNEQFFGPGTRLTVL.

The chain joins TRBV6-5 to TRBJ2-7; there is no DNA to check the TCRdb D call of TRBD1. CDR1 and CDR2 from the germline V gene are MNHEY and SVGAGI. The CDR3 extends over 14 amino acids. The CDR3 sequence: CASSYQAGAYEQYF.

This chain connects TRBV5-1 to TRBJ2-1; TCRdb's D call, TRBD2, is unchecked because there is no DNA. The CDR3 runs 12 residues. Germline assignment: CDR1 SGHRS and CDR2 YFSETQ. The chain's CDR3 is CASSLGVPEQFF. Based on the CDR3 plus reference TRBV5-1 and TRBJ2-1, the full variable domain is KAGVTQTPRYLIKTRGQQVTLSCSPISGHRSVSWYQQTPGQGLQFLFEYFSETQRNKGNFPGRFSGRQFSNSRSEMNVSTLELGDSALYLCASSLGVPEQFFGPGTRLTVL.